The T cell receptor beta chain under discussion was sequenced for a study of memory B cells and T cells in multiple sclerosis. Libraries were prepared by immunoSEQ multiplex PCR; TCRdb keeps only in-frame clonotypes and omits some of them. The sample holds 46,000 or so clones, over 75% seen once. CFSE-dim autoproliferating and CFSE-high non-proliferating T cells from unstimulated culture were sequenced separately. Pooled replicate wells came from 5x10^7 CFSE-labeled PBMCs cultured 7 days without stimulus. Turning to this clone: The target antigen is unknown.

This clonotype originated in a human donor with multiple sclerosis. The specimen was PBMCs from blood kept in culture.

CDR3 DNA sequence: TGTGCCAGCAGTACGGACTTAACCTACGAGCAGTACTTC. Translating gives CASSTDLTYEQYF. The chain carries TRBV2 and TRBJ2-7; D possibly corresponds to TRBD2 (5 bases). Trimming left V 5 bases short and J 2 bases short, with 10 bases between. The CDR3 consists of 13 residues. Germline V gene lookup returns CDR1 SNHLY and CDR2 FYNNEI.